The text below deals with one T cell receptor beta chain. Controls had myeloablative marrow grafts with methotrexate and calcineurin inhibitor, sampled at 1 year. TCRdb's table, derived via immunoSEQ multiplex PCR, lists solely in-frame clones and lacks some. The sample includes about 15,000 clones, about four fifths of them seen just once. The entry originates in a study of T cells after posttransplantation cyclophosphamide. The starting material was PBMCs, obtained 350 to 400 days after allogeneic stem cell transplant with calcineurin inhibitor and methotrexate. The source of this sequence is a male patient in his late teens or twenties who received an allogeneic stem cell transplant from a related donor, was CMV-positive, and had no GVHD. Some T cells may have originated in the graft donor.

The CDR3 DNA reads as TGCGCCAGCAGCAGAGACAGGACGGGCTATGGCTACACCTTC. This sequence encodes CASSRDRTGYGYTF. The chain combines TRBV10-1 with TRBJ1-2; possibly TRBD1 for D (6 bases). CDR1 WNHNN and CDR2 SYGVQD come from the germline V gene (reference sequence). This CDR3 has 14 residues. The V end was cut by 6 bases, the J end by 4 bases, with 15 bases between.